Below, one T cell receptor (beta chain) is given with its context. The sample holds other DNA sequences that translate to the same CDR3. These data come from a study of blood T cell repertoires in COVID-19. Profiling relied on immunoSEQ multiplex PCR, and the TCRdb table lists in-frame clones only, not all of them. This sample yields over 300,000 clones, of which 85% to 90% are seen a single time; around 7% belongs to the top ten. With 3 bases clipped from V and 6 bases from J, the junction kept 0 bases outside the gene matches. The CDR3 runs 13 residues. Per germline, CDR1 KGHSH and CDR2 LQKENI. Source material: peripheral blood. The TCR sequence derives from a man younger than 35 with active or convalescent COVID-19. The chain is built from TRBV18 and TRBJ1-4; 8 bases are shared with TRBD1. The DNA of the CDR3 is TGTGCCAGCTCACCGGACAGGGATGAAAAACTGTTTTTT. Protein sequence: CASSPDRDEKLFF.